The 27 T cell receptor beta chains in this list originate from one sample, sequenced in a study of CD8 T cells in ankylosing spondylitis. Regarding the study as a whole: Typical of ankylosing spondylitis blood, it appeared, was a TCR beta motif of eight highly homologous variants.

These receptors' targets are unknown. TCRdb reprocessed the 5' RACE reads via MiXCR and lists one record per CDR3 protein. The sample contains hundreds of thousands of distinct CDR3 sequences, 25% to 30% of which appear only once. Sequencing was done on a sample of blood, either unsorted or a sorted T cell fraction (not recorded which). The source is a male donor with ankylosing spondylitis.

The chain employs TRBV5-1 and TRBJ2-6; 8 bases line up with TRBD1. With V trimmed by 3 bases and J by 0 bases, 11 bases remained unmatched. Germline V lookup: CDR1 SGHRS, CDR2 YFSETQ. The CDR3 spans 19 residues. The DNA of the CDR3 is TGCGCCAGCAGCTCGGGACAGGCCCCCAGGCCCTCTGGGGCCAACGTCCTGACTTTC. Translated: CASSSGQAPRPSGANVLTF. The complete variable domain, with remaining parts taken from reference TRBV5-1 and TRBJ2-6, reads KAGVTQTPRYLIKTRGQQVTLSCSPISGHRSVSWYQQTPGQGLQFLFEYFSETQRNKGNFPGRFSGRQFSNSRSEMNVSTLELGDSALYLCASSSGQAPRPSGANVLTFGAGSRLTVL.

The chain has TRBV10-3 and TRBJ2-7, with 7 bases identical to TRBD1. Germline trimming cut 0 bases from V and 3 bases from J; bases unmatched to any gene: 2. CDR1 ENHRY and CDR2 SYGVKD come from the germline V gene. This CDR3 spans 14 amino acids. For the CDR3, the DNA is TGTGCCATCAGTGAGTCGACAGGGAGCTACGAGCAGTACTTC. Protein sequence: CAISESTGSYEQYF.

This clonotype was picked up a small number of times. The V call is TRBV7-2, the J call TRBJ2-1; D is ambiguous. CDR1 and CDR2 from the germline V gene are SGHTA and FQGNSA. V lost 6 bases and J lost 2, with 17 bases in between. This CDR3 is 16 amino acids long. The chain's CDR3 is CASSLDWAIAYNEQFF. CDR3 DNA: TGTGCCAGCAGTCTTGACTGGGCCATTGCCTACAATGAGCAGTTCTTC.

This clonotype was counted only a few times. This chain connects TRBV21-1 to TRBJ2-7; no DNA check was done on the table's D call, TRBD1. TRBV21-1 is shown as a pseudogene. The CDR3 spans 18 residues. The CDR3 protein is CASSPPRGRLGEDYEQYF. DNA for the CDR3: TGTGCCAGCAGTCCCCCCAGGGGGCGACTCGGTGAAGACTACGAGCAGTACTTC.

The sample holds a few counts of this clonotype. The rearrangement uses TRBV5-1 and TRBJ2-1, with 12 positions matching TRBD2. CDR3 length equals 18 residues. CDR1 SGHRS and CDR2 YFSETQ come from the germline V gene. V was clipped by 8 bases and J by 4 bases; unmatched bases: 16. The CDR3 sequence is CASSPLPRTSGAYNEQFF. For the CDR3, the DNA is TGCGCCAGTTCCCCCCTGCCTCGGACTAGCGGGGCTTACAATGAGCAGTTCTTC.

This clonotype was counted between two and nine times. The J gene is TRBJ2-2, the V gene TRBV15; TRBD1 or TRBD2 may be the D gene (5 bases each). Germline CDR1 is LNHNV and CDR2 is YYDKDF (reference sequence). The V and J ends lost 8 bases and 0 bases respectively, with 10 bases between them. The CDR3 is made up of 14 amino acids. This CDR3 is CATGGASNTGELFF. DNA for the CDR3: TGTGCCACCGGGGGAGCTTCGAACACCGGGGAGCTGTTTTTT.

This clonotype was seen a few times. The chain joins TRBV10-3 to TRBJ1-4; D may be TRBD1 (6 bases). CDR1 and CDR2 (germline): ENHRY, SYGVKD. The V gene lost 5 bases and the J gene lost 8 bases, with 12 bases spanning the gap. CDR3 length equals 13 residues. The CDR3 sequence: CAISSEGGEKLFF. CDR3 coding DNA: TGTGCCATCAGTTCAGAGGGGGGAGAAAAACTGTTTTTT.

The CDR3 spells CASSHSLAGHYNEQFF. CDR3 DNA sequence: TGTGCCAGCAGCCACTCCCTAGCGGGGCACTACAATGAGCAGTTCTTC. The chain recombines TRBV7-9 with TRBJ2-1; 9 bases fit TRBD2. CDR1 SEHNR and CDR2 FQNEAQ come from the germline V gene (reference sequence). This CDR3 has 16 amino acids. With 5 bases clipped from V and 3 bases from J, the junction kept 8 bases outside the gene matches.

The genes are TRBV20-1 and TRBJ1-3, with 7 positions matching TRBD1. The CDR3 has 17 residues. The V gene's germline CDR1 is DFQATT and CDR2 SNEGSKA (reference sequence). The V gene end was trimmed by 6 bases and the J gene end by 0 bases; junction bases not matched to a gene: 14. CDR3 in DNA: TGCAGTGCCTCCTCCCCTCTCGGGACAGCCTCTGGAAACACCATATATTTT. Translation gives CSASSPLGTASGNTIYF.

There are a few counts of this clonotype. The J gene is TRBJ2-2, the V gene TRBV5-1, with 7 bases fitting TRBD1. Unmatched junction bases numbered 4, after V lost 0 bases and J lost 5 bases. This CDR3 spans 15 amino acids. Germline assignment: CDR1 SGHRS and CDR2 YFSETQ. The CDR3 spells CASSLDGTVTGELFF. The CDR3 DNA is TGCGCCAGCAGCTTGGACGGGACAGTTACCGGGGAGCTGTTTTTT.

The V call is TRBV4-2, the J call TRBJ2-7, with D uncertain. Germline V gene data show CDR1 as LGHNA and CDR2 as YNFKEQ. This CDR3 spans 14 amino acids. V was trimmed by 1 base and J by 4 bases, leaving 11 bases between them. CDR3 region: CASSQGDQLYEQYF. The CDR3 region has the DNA TGTGCCAGCAGCCAAGGAGACCAGCTATACGAGCAGTACTTC.

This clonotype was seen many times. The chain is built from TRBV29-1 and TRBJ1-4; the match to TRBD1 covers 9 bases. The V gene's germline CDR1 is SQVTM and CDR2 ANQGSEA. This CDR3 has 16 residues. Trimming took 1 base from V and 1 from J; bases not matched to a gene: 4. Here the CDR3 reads CSVEAGQGGTNEKLFF. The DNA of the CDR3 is TGCAGCGTTGAAGCGGGACAGGGAGGAACTAATGAAAAACTGTTTTTT. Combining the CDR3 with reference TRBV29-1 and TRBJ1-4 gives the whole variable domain SAVISQKPSRDICQRGTSLTIQCQVDSQVTMMFWYRQQPGQSLTLIATANQGSEATYESGFVIDKFPISRPNLTFSTLTVSNMSPEDSSIYLCSVEAGQGGTNEKLFFGSGTQLSVL.

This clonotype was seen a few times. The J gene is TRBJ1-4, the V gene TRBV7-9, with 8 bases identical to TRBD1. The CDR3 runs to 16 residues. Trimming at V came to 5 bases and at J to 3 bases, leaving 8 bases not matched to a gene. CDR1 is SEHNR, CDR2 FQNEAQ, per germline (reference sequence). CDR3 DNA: TGTGCCAGCAGCCGGCAACAGGGGGTACCTAATGAAAAACTGTTTTTT. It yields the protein CASSRQQGVPNEKLFF.

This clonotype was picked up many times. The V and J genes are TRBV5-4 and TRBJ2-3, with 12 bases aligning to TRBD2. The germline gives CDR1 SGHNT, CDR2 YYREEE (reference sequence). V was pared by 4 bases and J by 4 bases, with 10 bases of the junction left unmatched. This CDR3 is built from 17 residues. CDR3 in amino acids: CASSHDGRLAGADTQYF. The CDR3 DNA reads TGTGCCAGCAGCCATGACGGGCGACTAGCGGGAGCAGATACGCAGTATTTT.

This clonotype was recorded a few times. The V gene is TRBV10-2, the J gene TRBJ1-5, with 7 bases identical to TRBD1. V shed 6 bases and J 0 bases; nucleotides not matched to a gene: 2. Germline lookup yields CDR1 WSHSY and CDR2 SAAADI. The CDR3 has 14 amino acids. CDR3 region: CASRGQDSNQPQHF. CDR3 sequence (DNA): TGCGCCAGCAGAGGACAGGATAGCAATCAGCCCCAGCATTTT.

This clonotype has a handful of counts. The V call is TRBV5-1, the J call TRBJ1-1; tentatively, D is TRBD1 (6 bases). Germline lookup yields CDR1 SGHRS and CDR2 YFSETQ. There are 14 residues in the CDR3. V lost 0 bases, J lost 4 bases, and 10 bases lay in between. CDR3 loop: CASSLDGGRTEAFF. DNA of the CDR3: TGCGCCAGCAGCTTGGACGGGGGCCGCACTGAAGCTTTCTTT.

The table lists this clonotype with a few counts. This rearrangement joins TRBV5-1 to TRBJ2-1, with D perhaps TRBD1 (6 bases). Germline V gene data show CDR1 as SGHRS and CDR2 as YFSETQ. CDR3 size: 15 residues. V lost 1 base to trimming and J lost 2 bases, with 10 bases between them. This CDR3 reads CASSLRQGPYNEQFF. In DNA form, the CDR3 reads TGCGCCAGCAGCTTGCGGCAGGGGCCCTACAATGAGCAGTTCTTC.

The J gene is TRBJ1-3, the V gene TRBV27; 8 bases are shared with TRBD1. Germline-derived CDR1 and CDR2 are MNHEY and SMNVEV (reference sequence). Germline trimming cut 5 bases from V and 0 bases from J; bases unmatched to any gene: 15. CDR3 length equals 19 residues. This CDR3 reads CASSMRDRPPHSSGNTIYF. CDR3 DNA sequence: TGTGCCAGCAGTATGCGGGACAGGCCGCCACACTCCTCTGGAAACACCATATATTTT.

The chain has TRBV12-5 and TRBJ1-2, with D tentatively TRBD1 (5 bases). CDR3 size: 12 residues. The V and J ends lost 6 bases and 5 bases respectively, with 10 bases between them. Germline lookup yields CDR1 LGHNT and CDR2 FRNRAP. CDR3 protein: CASGTGDYGYTF. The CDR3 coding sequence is TGTGCTAGTGGCACAGGCGATTATGGCTACACCTTC.

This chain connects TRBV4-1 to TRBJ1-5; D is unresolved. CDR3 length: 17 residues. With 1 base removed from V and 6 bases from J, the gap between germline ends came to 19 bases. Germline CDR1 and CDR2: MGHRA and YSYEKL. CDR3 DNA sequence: TGCGCCAGCAGCCAAGGTCCGGCAGGAGAGGTACGTCAGCCCCAGCATTTT. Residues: CASSQGPAGEVRQPQHF.

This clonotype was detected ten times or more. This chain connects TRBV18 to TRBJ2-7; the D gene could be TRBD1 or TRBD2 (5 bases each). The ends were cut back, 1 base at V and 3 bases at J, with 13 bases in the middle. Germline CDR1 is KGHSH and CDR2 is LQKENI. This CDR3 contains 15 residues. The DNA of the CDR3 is TGTGCCAGCTCACCACTCCGGGACGAAGGCTACGAGCAGTACTTC. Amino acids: CASSPLRDEGYEQYF.

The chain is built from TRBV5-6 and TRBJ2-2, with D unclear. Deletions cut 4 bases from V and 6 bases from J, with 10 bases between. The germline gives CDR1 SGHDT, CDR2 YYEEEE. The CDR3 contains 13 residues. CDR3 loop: CASSTLRAGELFF. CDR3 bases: TGTGCCAGCAGCACACTTAGAGCCGGGGAGCTGTTTTTT. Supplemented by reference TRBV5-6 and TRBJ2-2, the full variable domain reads DAGVTQSPTHLIKTRGQQVTLRCSPKSGHDTVSWYQQALGQGPQFIFQYYEEEERQRGNFPDRFSGHQFPNYSSELNVNALLLGDSALYLCASSTLRAGELFFGEGSRLTVL.

The CDR3 here is CASSAPPGQNTDTQYF. The DNA for the CDR3 is TGTGCCAGTAGTGCACCCCCGGGACAGAACACAGATACGCAGTATTTT. The chain carries TRBV19 and TRBJ2-3; 7 bases map to TRBD1. Germline CDR1 reads LNHDA; CDR2 reads SQIVND (reference sequence). The CDR3 length is 16 residues. Trimming removed 5 bases from V and 2 bases from J; junction bases left unmatched: 10.

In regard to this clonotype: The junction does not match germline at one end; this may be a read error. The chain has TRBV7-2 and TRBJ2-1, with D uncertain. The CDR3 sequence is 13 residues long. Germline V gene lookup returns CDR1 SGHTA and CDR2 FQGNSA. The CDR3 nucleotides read TGTGCCAGCGGCTTAGTTGGTAGCAATGAGCAGTTCTTC. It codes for CASGLVGSNEQFF.

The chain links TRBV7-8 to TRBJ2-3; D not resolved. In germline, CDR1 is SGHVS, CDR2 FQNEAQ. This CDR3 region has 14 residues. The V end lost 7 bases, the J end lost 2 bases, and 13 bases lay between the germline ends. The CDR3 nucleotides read TGTGCCAGCACCCACCGAGTTACCACAGATACGCAGTATTTT. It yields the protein CASTHRVTTDTQYF.

The CDR3 DNA reads as TGTGCCAGCATCTTCAGGGGCGCAAGCTATGGCTACACCTTC. It yields the protein CASIFRGASYGYTF. This chain connects TRBV12-3 or TRBV12-4 to TRBJ1-2; D perhaps matches TRBD1 (6 bases). The CDR3 spans 14 residues. The germline V and J ends were trimmed by 7 bases and 4 bases, with 16 bases remaining between them.

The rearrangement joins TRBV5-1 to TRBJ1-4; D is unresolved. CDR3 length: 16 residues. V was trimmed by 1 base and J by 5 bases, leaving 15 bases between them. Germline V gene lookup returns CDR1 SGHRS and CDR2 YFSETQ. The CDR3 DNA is TGCGCCAGCAGCTTGAATAGCCAGAGAACAAATGAAAAACTGTTTTTT. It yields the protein CASSLNSQRTNEKLFF.